The clone carrying this TCR beta chain was observed a handful of times. The antigen is not known. The CDR3 loop spans 15 amino acids. The V and J ends lost 4 bases and 0 bases respectively, with 10 bases between them. Germline V CDR1 and CDR2: ENHRY, SYGVKD. TCRdb passed the RT-PCR reads through MiXCR, listing each CDR3 protein once. The sample records fewer than 550 distinct CDR3 sequences, about 79% being singletons. This sample is part of a study of yellow fever vaccine responses in identical twins. The study, taken as a whole, reports: Twins reportedly had a vaccine T cell response that seemed partly convergent, partly personalized.

The source of this sequence is a female donor who received the yellow fever vaccine. The chain combines TRBV10-3 with TRBJ1-3, with a weak D call TRBD1 (5 bases). Material: T cells from blood (PBMCs), unsorted or a sorted subset (not recorded which), obtained before or after yellow fever vaccination (not recorded which). This CDR3 is CAISGGPASGNTIYF. The CDR3 DNA reads TGTGCCATCAGTGGGGGACCAGCCTCTGGAAACACCATATATTTT.